Each of the 9 T cell receptor beta chains below was sequenced from the same sample in a study of vaccination and CD4 T cells after COVID-19. The treatment denotes: approximately 10-day PBMC culture with coronavirus spike peptide pools or control peptides (ViraFEST assay). Cultured CD4+ T cell DNA was sequenced using the Oncomine TCR Beta short-read assay. MiXCR, applied by TCRdb to the PCR reads, yields one record per CDR3 protein. The sample has around 19,000 distinct CDR3 sequences, around 50% seen once. The antigens these receptors bind are not known. Specimen: CD4+ T cells from blood, cultured in vitro. The origin of the receptors is a human donor who had recovered from COVID-19.

V usage is TRBV15 and J usage is TRBJ2-7; 8 nucleotides match TRBD2. The CDR3 is made up of 16 amino acids. J gave up 5 bases and V 0 bases, and 9 bases lay outside the gene matches. In germline, CDR1 is LNHNV, CDR2 YYDKDF (reference sequence). Here the CDR3 DNA reads TGTGCCACCAGCAGAGATCTAGGTAGCGGGATCCACGAGCAGTACTTC. Translating gives CATSRDLGSGIHEQYF.

This rearrangement joins TRBV19 to TRBJ1-2, with unresolved D. The CDR3 totals 12 residues. V gave up 1 base and J gave up 7 bases, with 7 bases separating them. Germline V gene lookup returns CDR1 LNHDA and CDR2 SQIVND (reference sequence). Here the CDR3 DNA reads TGTGCCAGTAGTATAGGGGCCGCTGGCTACACCTTC. Translating it yields CASSIGAAGYTF. The variable domain in full, completed from reference TRBV19 and TRBJ1-2, reads DGGITQSPKYLFRKEGQNVTLSCEQNLNHDAMYWYRQDPGQGLRLIYYSQIVNDFQKGDIAEGYSVSREKKESFPLTVTSAQKNPTAFYLCASSIGAAGYTFGSGTRLTVV.

The rearrangement uses TRBV5-1 and TRBJ2-2, with a weak D call TRBD2 (5 bases). CDR1 SGHRS and CDR2 YFSETQ come from the germline V gene. V was cut by 0 bases and J by 7 bases, with 10 bases left in between. This CDR3 spans 14 amino acids. Written as DNA, the CDR3 is TGCGCCAGCAGCTTGGTTAGCGCGGGCGGGGAGCTGTTTTTT. Its protein product is CASSLVSAGGELFF.

This chain uses TRBV27 with TRBJ1-1, with 12 bases that match TRBD1. The CDR3 runs to 15 residues. Germline values: CDR1 MNHEY, CDR2 SMNVEV (reference sequence). V dropped 3 bases and J dropped 6; count of bases not matched to a gene: 5. CDR3 sequence reads: CASSFRDRGQPEAFF. As DNA, the CDR3 is TGTGCCAGCAGTTTCCGGGACAGGGGGCAGCCTGAAGCTTTCTTT.

This clonotype has more than one count but fewer than ten. The V call is TRBV20-1, the J call TRBJ1-1, with D tentatively TRBD1 (6 bases). V lost 6 bases and J 4 bases, leaving 15 bases between the germline ends. The CDR3 is made up of 13 amino acids. The V gene's germline CDR1 is DFQATT and CDR2 SNEGSKA (reference sequence). The CDR3 nucleotides are TGCAGTGCCCCAGACAGGAAGATCACTGAAGCTTTCTTT. This gives the protein CSAPDRKITEAFF.

This clonotype has just a few counts. The chain is built from TRBV6-1 and TRBJ1-2, with 12 bases fitting TRBD1. Germline loops: CDR1 MNHNS, CDR2 SASEGT. The CDR3 sequence is 14 residues long. The trim removed 7 bases at V and 13 bases at J, leaving 13 bases unmatched. The CDR3 nucleotides are TGTGCCAGCAAAGATCCGGGACAGGGGGCGCAGGGCACCTTC. This codes for CASKDPGQGAQGTF.

This chain's CDR3 is CSAREDRPYGGYTF. CDR3 nucleotides: TGCAGTGCTAGAGAGGACAGGCCCTATGGCGGCTACACCTTC. V usage is TRBV20-1 and J usage is TRBJ1-2; 7 bases are a match to TRBD1. The V gene's germline CDR1 is DFQATT and CDR2 SNEGSKA (reference sequence). The CDR3 is 14 residues long. V trimming: 0 bases; J trimming: 8 bases; junction bases outside the gene matches: 9.

The chain is built from TRBV27 and TRBJ2-5; 7 bases map to TRBD1. There are 14 residues in the CDR3. Looked up from germline, CDR1 is MNHEY and CDR2 is SMNVEV (reference sequence). Germline trimming cut 5 bases from V and 5 bases from J; bases unmatched to any gene: 8. CDR3 sequence: CASSPYRGRETQYF. For the CDR3, the DNA is TGTGCCAGCAGTCCATACAGGGGCAGGGAGACCCAGTACTTC.

Only a few counts were recorded for this clonotype. The chain couples TRBV6-1 to TRBJ2-1, with TRBD2 matching 10 bases. Germline CDR1 reads MNHNS; CDR2 reads SASEGT. CDR3 size: 15 residues. After removal of 5 bases from V and 9 bases from J, the junction contained 10 bases not matched to a gene. The CDR3 sequence is CASSTLAGEGGEQFF. CDR3 bases: TGTGCCAGCAGTACTCTAGCGGGAGAAGGGGGTGAGCAGTTCTTC.